Each of the 32 T cell receptor beta chains below was sequenced from the same sample in a study of blood T cell repertoires in COVID-19. Clones were sequenced by immunoSEQ multiplex PCR, and TCRdb holds only the in-frame ones, with some missing. The table includes approximately 400,000 clones, around 87% detected once. Sequenced input: PBMCs or T cells enriched from blood (not recorded which). The receptor set was obtained from a man younger than 40 who had recovered from COVID-19.

The chain has TRBV18 and TRBJ2-7; 7 positions agree with TRBD1. Trimming at V came to 5 bases and at J to 1 base, leaving 8 bases not matched to a gene. The germline V gene encodes CDR1 KGHSH and CDR2 LQKENI. This CDR3 is 15 amino acids long. CDR3 protein: CASSSGQVPSYEQYF. The CDR3 coding sequence is TGTGCCAGCTCATCAGGACAGGTACCATCCTACGAGCAGTACTTC.

The chain uses TRBV7-8 and TRBJ1-6; 7 nucleotides agree with TRBD1. CDR3 length: 16 residues. Germline CDR1 SGHVS, CDR2 FQNEAQ. V gave up 5 bases and J gave up 12 bases; unmatched junction bases: 16. CDR3 residues: CASSPDRPALTGPLHF. In DNA, the CDR3 is TGTGCCAGCAGCCCGGACAGGCCGGCCTTGACGGGACCCCTCCACTTT. Supplemented by reference TRBV7-8 and TRBJ1-6, the full variable domain reads GAGVSQSPRYKVAKRGQDVALRCDPISGHVSLFWYQQALGQGPEFLTYFQNEAQLDKSGLPSDRFFAERPEGSVSTLKIQRTQQEDSAVYLCASSPDRPALTGPLHFGNGTRLTVT.

This chain joins TRBV19 and TRBJ2-5, with 8 bases fitting TRBD2. From germline, CDR1 is LNHDA and CDR2 SQIVND (reference sequence). This CDR3 has 14 amino acids. V dropped 5 bases and J dropped 4; count of bases not matched to a gene: 6. The CDR3 DNA reads TGTGCCAGTAGTCCCGGACTAGCCCGAGAGACCCAGTACTTC. Its translation: CASSPGLARETQYF.

This clone was recorded a few times. V and J are TRBV4-3 and TRBJ1-6; 8 positions match TRBD1. V was pared by 3 bases and J by 6 bases, with 10 bases of the junction left unmatched. CDR1 is LGHNA and CDR2 is YSLEER in the germline V gene. There are 17 residues in the CDR3. The CDR3 here is CASSQEYRDRFNSPLHF. CDR3 DNA sequence: TGCGCCAGCAGCCAGGAATACCGGGACAGGTTTAATTCACCCCTCCACTTT.

The rearrangement uses TRBV10-2 and TRBJ1-5; the D is unclear. The CDR3 has 15 residues. V shed 5 bases and J shed 3 bases, with 14 bases lying between them. Looked up from germline, CDR1 is WSHSY and CDR2 is SAAADI. The CDR3 region is CASSRLWADNQPQHF. The CDR3 region has the DNA TGCGCCAGCAGTCGGCTTTGGGCAGACAATCAGCCCCAGCATTTT.

V gene TRBV9 combines with J gene TRBJ2-7; 11 bases line up with TRBD1. CDR1 and CDR2 (germline): SGDLS, YYNGEE. V gave up 0 bases and J gave up 4 bases; unmatched junction bases: 3. This CDR3 comprises 15 residues. The CDR3 spells CASSVAGTGGYEQYF. CDR3 DNA: TGTGCCAGCAGCGTAGCTGGGACAGGGGGTTACGAGCAGTACTTC.

This chain connects TRBV9 to TRBJ2-3; 10 positions agree with TRBD2. From germline, CDR1 is SGDLS and CDR2 YYNGEE. The CDR3 is 16 amino acids. The V segment lost 6 bases and the J segment 1 base; nucleotides outside the gene matches: 8. The CDR3 DNA sequence: TGTGCCAGCACTAATCAGCTAGCGGGGGGCACAGATACGCAGTATTTT. It translates to CASTNQLAGGTDTQYF.

This chain connects TRBV7-3 to TRBJ2-1; 7 positions match TRBD2. The CDR3 sequence is 14 residues long. The V and J ends lost 2 bases and 5 bases, in that order; junction bases with no gene match: 3. Germline CDR1 and CDR2: SGHTA and FQGTGA. The CDR3 is CASSLGGVNNEQFF. CDR3 DNA: TGTGCCAGCAGCTTAGGGGGGGTCAACAATGAGCAGTTCTTC.

V and J are TRBV19 and TRBJ1-2, with unresolved D. The CDR3 is 13 residues long. V was clipped by 6 bases and J by 2 bases, with 10 bases between them. Per the germline V gene, CDR1 is LNHDA and CDR2 is SQIVND (reference sequence). The CDR3 region is CASSPQRNYGYTF. CDR3 bases: TGTGCCAGTAGCCCCCAGAGGAACTATGGCTACACCTTC. Drawing the rest from reference TRBV19 and TRBJ1-2, the complete variable domain is DGGITQSPKYLFRKEGQNVTLSCEQNLNHDAMYWYRQDPGQGLRLIYYSQIVNDFQKGDIAEGYSVSREKKESFPLTVTSAQKNPTAFYLCASSPQRNYGYTFGSGTRLTVV.

The gene calls are TRBV3-1 (or the pseudogene TRBV3-2) and TRBJ1-2, with a tentative D call TRBD1 (6 bases). Germline V CDR1 and CDR2: LGHDT, YNNKEL (reference sequence). This CDR3 comprises 16 residues. The V end was cut by 0 bases, the J end by 8 bases, with 19 bases between. The DNA for the CDR3 is TGTGCCAGCAGCCAAGATGAGCACAGGGACGTTTACGGCTACACCTTC. Translation: CASSQDEHRDVYGYTF.

The chain has TRBV6-5 and TRBJ1-1; 7 bases fit TRBD1. The germline V gene has CDR1 MNHEY and CDR2 SVGAGI. This CDR3 has 12 amino acids. The junction had 7 bases not matched to a gene; V was cut back by 4 bases and J by 11 bases. This CDR3 is CASSSQGVRAFF. The CDR3 coding sequence is TGTGCCAGCAGTTCGCAGGGGGTGAGGGCTTTCTTT.

This clone was counted a single time. The chain couples TRBV18 to TRBJ1-2; weak D call: TRBD1 (5 bases). This CDR3 comprises 17 residues. Trimming removed 0 bases at V and 11 bases at J, with 25 bases between. Germline values: CDR1 KGHSH, CDR2 LQKENI. The CDR3 DNA reads as TGTGCCAGCTCACCACCGGGAGGGCTCGGGGCTGCGGATTTTTACACCTTC. Translated, it gives CASSPPGGLGAADFYTF.

V and J are TRBV6-5 and TRBJ2-2, with a possible D match to TRBD2 (5 bases). CDR1 and CDR2 from the germline V gene are MNHEY and SVGAGI. This CDR3 spans 15 amino acids. Trimming took off 6 bases at V and 0 bases at J, with 11 bases between the two ends. CDR3 bases: TGTGCCAGCAGCCATGGAGGCCCGAACACCGGGGAGCTGTTTTTT. It encodes CASSHGGPNTGELFF.

This clone was recorded once. This sequence joins TRBV18 and TRBJ1-2, with D perhaps TRBD1 (5 bases). There are 13 residues in the CDR3. Germline lookup yields CDR1 KGHSH and CDR2 LQKENI. Trimming took off 3 bases at V and 8 bases at J, with 13 bases between the two ends. CDR3: CASSPAGLRGYTF. The DNA of the CDR3 is TGTGCCAGCTCACCTGCAGGGCTTCGAGGCTACACCTTC.

This chain uses TRBV5-1 with TRBJ1-2, with TRBD1 matching over 7 bases. From germline, CDR1 is SGHRS and CDR2 YFSETQ. V dropped 5 bases and J dropped 8; count of bases not matched to a gene: 6. The CDR3 runs 12 residues. The chain's CDR3 is CASSFTGVGYTF. The CDR3 nucleotides are TGCGCCAGCAGTTTTACAGGGGTGGGCTACACCTTC.

This clone came up once. This chain uses TRBV9 with TRBJ2-5, with D perhaps matching TRBD1 (6 bases). The V end lost 0 bases, the J end lost 5 bases, and 14 bases lay between the germline ends. CDR3 length equals 15 residues. Germline assignment: CDR1 SGDLS and CDR2 YYNGEE. As DNA, the CDR3 is TGTGCCAGCAGCGTAGCTACGGGGCAGGGGGAGACCCAGTACTTC. Protein sequence: CASSVATGQGETQYF.

This chain joins TRBV2 and TRBJ2-1, with TRBD1 as a possible D gene (5 bases). The germline CDR1 and CDR2 sequences are SNHLY and FYNNEI. This CDR3 contains 12 residues. V dropped 5 bases and J dropped 4 bases, with 6 bases sitting between them. The CDR3 nucleotides read TGTGCCAGCAGTCAGGGTTACAATGAGCAGTTCTTC. Protein product: CASSQGYNEQFF.

The chain couples TRBV9 to TRBJ2-1; 8 positions match TRBD2. The V segment lost 4 bases and the J segment 1 base; nucleotides outside the gene matches: 7. The CDR3 is made up of 16 amino acids. Germline V gene data show CDR1 as SGDLS and CDR2 as YYNGEE. The CDR3 DNA reads TGTGCCAGCAGCTCCGTCGGGGGGGATTCCTACAATGAGCAGTTCTTC. Amino acids: CASSSVGGDSYNEQFF.

The CDR3 is CASSFYDTQYF. In nucleotides, the CDR3 is TGTGCCAGCAGTTTTTATGATACGCAGTATTTT. This sequence joins TRBV12-3 or TRBV12-4 and TRBJ2-3; D gene uncertain. The CDR3 has 11 amino acids. With 3 bases removed from V and 6 bases from J, the gap between germline ends came to 4 bases.

In regard to this clone: Other DNA sequences in this sample translate to the same CDR3. CDR3 protein: CAWSRSGANVLTF. The CDR3 region has the DNA TGTGCCTGGAGTCGCTCTGGGGCCAACGTCCTGACTTTC. The V gene is TRBV30, the J gene TRBJ2-6; D is unresolved. The CDR3 contains 13 residues. V dropped 2 bases and J dropped 0 bases, with 2 bases sitting between them. Germline CDR1 and CDR2: GTSNPN and SVGIG (reference sequence).

This clone was found a few times. The chain links TRBV27 to TRBJ1-6; no clear D gene. The V gene's germline CDR1 is MNHEY and CDR2 SMNVEV (reference sequence). The V and J ends lost 6 bases and 9 bases respectively, with 15 bases between them. This CDR3 is built from 14 residues. The CDR3 is CASRILDEGSPLHF. CDR3 bases: TGTGCCAGCAGGATTCTTGACGAGGGTTCACCCCTCCACTTT.

This clone has a single count. This rearrangement joins TRBV14 to TRBJ1-4, with TRBD1 identical over 9 bases. This CDR3 region has 17 residues. The germline CDR1 and CDR2 sequences are SGHDN and FVKESK. V dropped 0 bases and J dropped 6; count of bases not matched to a gene: 8. The DNA for the CDR3 is TGTGCCAGCAGCCAAGACCTTAGGACAGGGGACGATGAAAAACTGTTTTTT. Protein sequence: CASSQDLRTGDDEKLFF.

This clone was observed a handful of times. CDR3 residues: CASSSTPGQGGNTIYF. For the CDR3, the DNA is TGTGCCAGCAGCTCGACCCCGGGACAGGGAGGAAACACCATATATTTT. The chain combines TRBV5-5 with TRBJ1-3; 9 bases match TRBD1. The CDR3 is 16 amino acids. Germline trimming cut 3 bases from V and 4 bases from J; bases unmatched to any gene: 8. Germline V gene data show CDR1 as SGHKS and CDR2 as YYEKEE (reference sequence).

This clone occurred once. The chain uses TRBV2 and TRBJ1-1, with TRBD1 matching over 9 bases. V gave up 3 bases and J gave up 2 bases; unmatched junction bases: 7. This CDR3 spans 16 amino acids. Germline values: CDR1 SNHLY, CDR2 FYNNEI. CDR3 amino acids: CASSERGTGINTEAFF. CDR3 nucleotide sequence: TGTGCCAGCAGTGAGAGGGGGACAGGGATAAACACTGAAGCTTTCTTT.

V and J are TRBV4-3 and TRBJ1-2, with a tentative D call TRBD1 (6 bases). The V gene lost 4 bases and the J gene lost 8 bases, with 17 bases spanning the gap. The CDR3 is 14 residues long. CDR1 and CDR2 (germline): LGHNA, YSLEER. In nucleotides, the CDR3 is TGCGCCAGCAGCCGTGCGGGGGGCGGTGGAGGCTACACCTTC. Its protein is CASSRAGGGGGYTF.

This clone was observed once. The chain carries TRBV6-2 or TRBV6-3 and TRBJ1-1, with D perhaps TRBD1 (6 bases). The germline CDR1 and CDR2 sequences are MNHEY and SVGEGT. This CDR3 region has 18 residues. V was clipped by 2 bases and J by 2 bases, with 21 bases between them. The CDR3 region has the DNA TGTGCCAGCAGTTACCGATCTCGGGGGGCTCGGGGAAACACTGAAGCTTTCTTT. Residues: CASSYRSRGARGNTEAFF.

The chain couples TRBV27 to TRBJ2-7; 11 positions agree with TRBD1. CDR1 is MNHEY and CDR2 is SMNVEV in the germline V gene (reference sequence). The V gene end was trimmed by 6 bases and the J gene end by 4 bases; junction bases not matched to a gene: 8. The CDR3 extends over 15 amino acids. The CDR3 protein is CASSSGTGGNYEQYF. The CDR3, as DNA: TGTGCCAGCAGCAGCGGGACAGGGGGGAATTACGAGCAGTACTTC.

This clone was detected only once. The rearrangement joins TRBV10-3 to TRBJ1-1, with 8 bases identical to TRBD1. CDR1 is ENHRY and CDR2 is SYGVKD in the germline V gene. V dropped 6 bases and J dropped 1; count of bases not matched to a gene: 4. The CDR3 loop spans 14 amino acids. In nucleotides, the CDR3 is TGTGCCATCAGGTTGGACAGGGCGAACACTGAAGCTTTCTTT. Amino acid sequence: CAIRLDRANTEAFF.

The chain is built from TRBV6-5 and TRBJ1-2; D is undetermined. CDR3 length: 12 amino acids. V lost 2 bases and J lost 6, with 7 bases in between. Germline V gene sequence: CDR1 MNHEY, CDR2 SVGAGI. The CDR3 DNA sequence: TGTGCCAGCAGTTACACGGGAGATGGCTACACCTTC. Encoded protein: CASSYTGDGYTF.

The gene calls are TRBV30 and TRBJ1-2; 7 positions match TRBD1. Trimming took 0 bases from V and 5 from J; bases not matched to a gene: 9. The CDR3 consists of 15 residues. Germline V CDR1 and CDR2: GTSNPN, SVGIG (reference sequence). The CDR3 DNA follows: TGTGCCTGGAGTGTTCGGGAAGGGGGCAAATATGGCTACACCTTC. It specifies CAWSVREGGKYGYTF.

The chain recombines TRBV9 with TRBJ1-6, with a weak D call TRBD1 (5 bases). The germline gives CDR1 SGDLS, CDR2 YYNGEE. V lost 3 bases to trimming and J lost 6 bases, with 13 bases between them. The CDR3 spans 15 residues. The CDR3 spells CASSAGGDPNSPLHF. The CDR3 DNA sequence: TGTGCCAGCAGCGCAGGAGGGGACCCTAATTCACCCCTCCACTTT.

The genes are TRBV10-3 and TRBJ2-2; 8 nucleotides agree with TRBD2. This CDR3 spans 16 amino acids. Trimming removed 6 bases from V and 3 bases from J; junction bases left unmatched: 9. Germline CDR1 reads ENHRY; CDR2 reads SYGVKD. The DNA for the CDR3 is TGTGCCATCAGCCCAGCTAGCGGGTATGACACCGGGGAGCTGTTTTTT. Translation gives CAISPASGYDTGELFF.